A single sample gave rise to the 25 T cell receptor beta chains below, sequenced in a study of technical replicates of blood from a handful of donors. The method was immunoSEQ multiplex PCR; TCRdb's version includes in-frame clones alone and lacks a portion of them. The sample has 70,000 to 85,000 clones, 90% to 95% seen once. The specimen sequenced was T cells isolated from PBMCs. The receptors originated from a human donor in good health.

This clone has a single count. The CDR3 DNA reads as TGTGCCAGCGCGGACAGTAGCTATGGCTACACCTTC. Amino acid sequence: CASADSSYGYTF. The V and J genes are TRBV28 and TRBJ1-2, with D tentatively TRBD1 (6 bases). The V and J ends lost 8 bases and 4 bases respectively, with 11 bases between them. Germline V gives CDR1 MDHEN, CDR2 SYDVKM. The CDR3 covers 12 residues.

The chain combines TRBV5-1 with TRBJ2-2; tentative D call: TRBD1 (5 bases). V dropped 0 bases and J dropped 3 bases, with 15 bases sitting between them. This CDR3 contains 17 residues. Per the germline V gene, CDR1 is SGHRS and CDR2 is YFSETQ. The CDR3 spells CASSLGGRQIYTGELFF. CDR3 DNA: TGCGCCAGCAGCTTGGGTGGCCGACAGATTTACACCGGGGAGCTGTTTTTT.

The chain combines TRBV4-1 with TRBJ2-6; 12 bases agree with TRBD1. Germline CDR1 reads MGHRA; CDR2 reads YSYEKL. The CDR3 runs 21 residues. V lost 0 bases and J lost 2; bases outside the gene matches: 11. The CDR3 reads CASSQDKRGGQGAPGANVLTF. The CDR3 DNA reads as TGCGCCAGCAGCCAAGATAAACGCGGGGGACAGGGGGCGCCTGGGGCCAACGTCCTGACTTTC.

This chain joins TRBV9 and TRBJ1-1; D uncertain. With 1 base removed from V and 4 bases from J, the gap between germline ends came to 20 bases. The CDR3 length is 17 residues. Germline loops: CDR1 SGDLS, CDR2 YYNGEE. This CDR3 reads CASSVYRDPREVTEAFF. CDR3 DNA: TGTGCCAGCAGCGTATATCGAGACCCCCGGGAGGTCACTGAAGCTTTCTTT. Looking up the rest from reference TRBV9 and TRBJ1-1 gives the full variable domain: DSGVTQTPKHLITATGQRVTLRCSPRSGDLSVYWYQQSLDQGLQFLIQYYNGEERAKGNILERFSAQQFPDLHSELNLSSLELGDSALYFCASSVYRDPREVTEAFFGQGTRLTVV.

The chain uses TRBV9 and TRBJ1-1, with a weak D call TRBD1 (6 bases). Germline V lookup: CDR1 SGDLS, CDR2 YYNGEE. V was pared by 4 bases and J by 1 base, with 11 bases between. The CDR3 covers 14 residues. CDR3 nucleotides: TGTGCCAGCAGCCCCGGGGGGGCGAACACTGAAGCTTTCTTT. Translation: CASSPGGANTEAFF.

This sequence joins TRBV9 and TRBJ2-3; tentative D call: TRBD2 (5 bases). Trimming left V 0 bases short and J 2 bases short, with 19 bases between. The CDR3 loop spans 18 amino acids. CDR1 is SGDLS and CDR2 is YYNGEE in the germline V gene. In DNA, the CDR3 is TGTGCCAGCAGCGTAGACTCTTTCGGGAAGAGACTCACAGATACGCAGTATTTT. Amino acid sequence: CASSVDSFGKRLTDTQYF.

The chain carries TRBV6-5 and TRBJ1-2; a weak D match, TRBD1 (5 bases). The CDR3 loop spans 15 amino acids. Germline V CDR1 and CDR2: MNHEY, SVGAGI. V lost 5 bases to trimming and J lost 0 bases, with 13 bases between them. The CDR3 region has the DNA TGTGCCAGCAGTCCCCTGGGGGGAGCTAACTATGGCTACACCTTC. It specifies CASSPLGGANYGYTF.

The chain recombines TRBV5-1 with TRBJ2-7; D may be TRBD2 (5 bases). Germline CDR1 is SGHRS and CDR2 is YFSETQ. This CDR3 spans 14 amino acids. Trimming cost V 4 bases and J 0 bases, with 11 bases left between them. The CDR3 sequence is CASSPGGFSYEQYF. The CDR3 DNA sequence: TGCGCCAGCAGCCCCGGCGGGTTCTCCTACGAGCAGTACTTC.

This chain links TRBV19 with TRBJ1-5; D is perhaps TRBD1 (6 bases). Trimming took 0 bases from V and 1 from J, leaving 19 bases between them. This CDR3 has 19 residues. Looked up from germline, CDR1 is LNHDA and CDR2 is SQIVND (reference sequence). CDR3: CASSIDRRGAGPSNQPQHF. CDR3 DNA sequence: TGTGCCAGTAGTATAGATCGGCGGGGGGCCGGACCCAGCAATCAGCCCCAGCATTTT. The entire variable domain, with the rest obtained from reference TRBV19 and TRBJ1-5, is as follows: DGGITQSPKYLFRKEGQNVTLSCEQNLNHDAMYWYRQDPGQGLRLIYYSQIVNDFQKGDIAEGYSVSREKKESFPLTVTSAQKNPTAFYLCASSIDRRGAGPSNQPQHFGDGTRLSIL.

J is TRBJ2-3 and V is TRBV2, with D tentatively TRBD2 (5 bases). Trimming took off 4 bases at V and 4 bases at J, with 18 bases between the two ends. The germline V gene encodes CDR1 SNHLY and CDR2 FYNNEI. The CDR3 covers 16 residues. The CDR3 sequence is CASSGAGVGKADTQYF. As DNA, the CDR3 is TGTGCCAGCAGTGGGGCCGGGGTAGGAAAGGCAGATACGCAGTATTTT. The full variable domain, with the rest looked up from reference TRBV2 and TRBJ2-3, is EPEVTQTPSHQVTQMGQEVILRCVPISNHLYFYWYRQILGQKVEFLVSFYNNEISEKSEIFDDQFSVERPDGSNFTLKIRSTKLEDSAMYFCASSGAGVGKADTQYFGPGTRLTVL.

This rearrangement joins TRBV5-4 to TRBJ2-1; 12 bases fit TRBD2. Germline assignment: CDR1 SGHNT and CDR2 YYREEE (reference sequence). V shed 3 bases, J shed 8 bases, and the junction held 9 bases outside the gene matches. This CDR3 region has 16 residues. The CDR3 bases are TGTGCCAGCAGCTCTCTAGCGGGGGGGCCCTCGGATGAGCAGTTCTTC. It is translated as CASSSLAGGPSDEQFF.

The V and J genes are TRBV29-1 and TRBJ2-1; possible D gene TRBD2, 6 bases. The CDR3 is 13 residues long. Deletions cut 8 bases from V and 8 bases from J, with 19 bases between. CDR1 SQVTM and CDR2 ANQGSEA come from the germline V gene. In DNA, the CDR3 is TGCAGCACTTCACCGGGACTTCGGGATGAGCAGTTCTTC. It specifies CSTSPGLRDEQFF.

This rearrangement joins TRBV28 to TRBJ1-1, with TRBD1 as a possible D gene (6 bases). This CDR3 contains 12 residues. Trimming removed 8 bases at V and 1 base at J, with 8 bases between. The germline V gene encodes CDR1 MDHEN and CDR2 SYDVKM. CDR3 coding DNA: TGTGCCAGCCGGGACAAGAACACTGAAGCTTTCTTT. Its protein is CASRDKNTEAFF. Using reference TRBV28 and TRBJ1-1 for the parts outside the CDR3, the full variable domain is DVKVTQSSRYLVKRTGEKVFLECVQDMDHENMFWYRQDPGLGLRLIYFSYDVKMKEKGDIPEGYSVSREKKERFSLILESASTNQTSMYLCASRDKNTEAFFGQGTRLTVV.

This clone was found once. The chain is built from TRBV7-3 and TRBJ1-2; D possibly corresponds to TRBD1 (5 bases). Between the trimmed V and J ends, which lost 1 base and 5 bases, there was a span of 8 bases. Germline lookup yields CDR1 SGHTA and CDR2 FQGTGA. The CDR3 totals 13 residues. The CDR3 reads CASSLNPGYGYTF. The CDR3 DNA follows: TGTGCCAGCAGCTTAAACCCAGGGTATGGCTACACCTTC.

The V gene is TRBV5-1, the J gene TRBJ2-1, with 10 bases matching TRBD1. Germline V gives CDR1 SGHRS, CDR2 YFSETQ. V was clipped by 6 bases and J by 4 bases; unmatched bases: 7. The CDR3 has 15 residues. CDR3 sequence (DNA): TGCGCCAGCATCAACGACAGGGGGCTGTACAATGAGCAGTTCTTC. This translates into CASINDRGLYNEQFF.

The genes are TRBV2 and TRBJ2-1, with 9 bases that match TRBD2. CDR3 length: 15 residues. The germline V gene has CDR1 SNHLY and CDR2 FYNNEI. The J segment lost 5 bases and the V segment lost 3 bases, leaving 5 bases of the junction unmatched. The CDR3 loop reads CASSEALAGNNEQFF. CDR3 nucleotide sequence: TGTGCCAGCAGTGAGGCTCTAGCGGGGAACAATGAGCAGTTCTTC.

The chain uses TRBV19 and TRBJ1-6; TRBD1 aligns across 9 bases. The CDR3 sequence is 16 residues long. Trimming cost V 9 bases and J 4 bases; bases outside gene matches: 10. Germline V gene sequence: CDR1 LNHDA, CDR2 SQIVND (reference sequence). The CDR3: CARRHRGPHYNSPLHF. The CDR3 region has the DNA TGTGCCAGGAGACACAGGGGGCCTCATTATAATTCACCCCTCCACTTT.

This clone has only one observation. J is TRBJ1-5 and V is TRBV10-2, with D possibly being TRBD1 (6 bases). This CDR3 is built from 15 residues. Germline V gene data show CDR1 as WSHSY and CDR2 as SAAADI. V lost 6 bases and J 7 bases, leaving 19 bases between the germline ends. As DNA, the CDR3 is TGCGCCAGCAGCCCCGGTACAGGGCTCAGCCAGCCCCAGCATTTT. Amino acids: CASSPGTGLSQPQHF.

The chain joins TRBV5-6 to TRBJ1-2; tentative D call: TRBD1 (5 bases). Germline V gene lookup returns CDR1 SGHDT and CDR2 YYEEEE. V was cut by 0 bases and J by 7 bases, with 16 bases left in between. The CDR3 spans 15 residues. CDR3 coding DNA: TGTGCCAGCAGCTTGGATGTAAGGGGTTGGGGTGGCTACACCTTC. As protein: CASSLDVRGWGGYTF.

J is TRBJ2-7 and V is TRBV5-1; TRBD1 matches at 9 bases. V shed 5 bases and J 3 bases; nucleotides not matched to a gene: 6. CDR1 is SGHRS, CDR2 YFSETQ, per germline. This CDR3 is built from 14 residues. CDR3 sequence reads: CASSPGQGIYEQYF. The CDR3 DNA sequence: TGCGCCAGCAGTCCGGGACAGGGTATCTACGAGCAGTACTTC.

CDR3 in DNA: TGCGCCAGCAGTGAGTCTGGGGGGTTCTCCTACGAGCAGTACTTC. Protein product: CASSESGGFSYEQYF. V is TRBV10-1 and J is TRBJ2-7, with a possible D match to TRBD2 (6 bases). The germline V and J ends were trimmed by 0 bases and 0 bases, with 9 bases remaining between them. CDR1 is WNHNN and CDR2 is SYGVQD in the germline V gene (reference sequence). The CDR3 is made up of 15 amino acids.

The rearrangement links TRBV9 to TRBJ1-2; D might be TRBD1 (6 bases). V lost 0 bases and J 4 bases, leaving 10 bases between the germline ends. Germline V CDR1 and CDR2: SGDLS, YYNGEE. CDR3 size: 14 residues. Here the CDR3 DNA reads TGTGCCAGCAGCGTAGCTGGACAGACCTATGGCTACACCTTC. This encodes CASSVAGQTYGYTF.

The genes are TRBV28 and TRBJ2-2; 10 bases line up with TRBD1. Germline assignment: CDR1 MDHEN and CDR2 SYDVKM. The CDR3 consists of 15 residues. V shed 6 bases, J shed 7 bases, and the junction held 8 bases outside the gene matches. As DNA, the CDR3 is TGTGCCAGCAGGATGGGACAGGGGATGGACGGGGAGCTGTTTTTT. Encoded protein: CASRMGQGMDGELFF.

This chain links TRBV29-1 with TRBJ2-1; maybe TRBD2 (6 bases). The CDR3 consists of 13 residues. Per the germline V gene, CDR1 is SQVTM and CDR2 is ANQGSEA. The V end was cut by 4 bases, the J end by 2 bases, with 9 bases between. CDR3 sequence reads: CSVGGNTYNEQFF. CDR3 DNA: TGCAGCGTTGGCGGGAACACCTACAATGAGCAGTTCTTC.

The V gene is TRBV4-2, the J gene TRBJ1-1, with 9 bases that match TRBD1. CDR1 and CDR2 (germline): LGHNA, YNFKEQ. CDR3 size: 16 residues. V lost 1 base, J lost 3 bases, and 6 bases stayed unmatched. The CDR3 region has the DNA TGTGCCAGCAGCCAAGTTACAGGGGGCTTGTACACTGAAGCTTTCTTT. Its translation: CASSQVTGGLYTEAFF.